The next 4 T cell receptor beta chains were all read from a single sample in a study of vaccination effects on CD4 cells after COVID-19. Here immunoSEQ multiplex PCR was the method, and the copy in TCRdb shows in-frame clones only, minus some. The table shows about 31,000 clones, with approximately 69% occurring only once. Expansion of antigen-specific CD4+ T cells with viral peptide pools was carried out by the ViraFEST assay before sequencing. Investigators separated out CD4+ T cells once around nine days of culture had passed. Participants each got two BNT162b2 or mRNA-1273 vaccine doses. Their recognized antigens are unknown. Sequencing was performed on CD4+ T cells from PBMCs cultured with SARS-CoV-2 spike peptides, taken after COVID-19 vaccination. The receptors stem from a human donor who received a COVID-19 vaccine.

This chain connects TRBV7-2 to TRBJ1-4; D remains ambiguous. CDR3 size: 19 residues. V was cut by 3 bases and J by 0 bases, with 20 bases left in between. Per germline, CDR1 SGHTA and CDR2 FQGNSA. The CDR3 region has the DNA TGTGCCAGCAGCTTTGCCGTTAGGGCAGGCGATGCAACTAATGAAAAACTGTTTTTT. Its protein is CASSFAVRAGDATNEKLFF.

This clone has just one count. This chain connects TRBV20-1 to TRBJ2-2, with a tentative D call TRBD1 (5 bases). Germline V gives CDR1 DFQATT, CDR2 SNEGSKA (reference sequence). The CDR3 length is 11 residues. The V end was cut by 3 bases, the J end by 8 bases, with 7 bases between. The CDR3, as DNA: TGCAGTGCTAGCAGGGTTGGGGAGCTGTTTTTT. Protein: CSASRVGELFF.

This clone was detected once. The chain carries TRBV30 and TRBJ1-2, with D unclear. The germline gives CDR1 GTSNPN, CDR2 SVGIG (reference sequence). The CDR3 has 14 amino acids. The V end lost 3 bases, the J end lost 2 bases, and 13 bases lay between the germline ends. As DNA, the CDR3 is TGTGCCTGGAGGTTGGTAGGTGGAAACTATGGCTACACCTTC. Residues: CAWRLVGGNYGYTF.

The chain couples TRBV7-8 to TRBJ2-7; 7 nucleotides align to TRBD2. The CDR3 runs 22 residues. From germline, CDR1 is SGHVS and CDR2 FQNEAQ. Germline trimming cut 3 bases from V and 2 bases from J; bases unmatched to any gene: 28. CDR3 sequence: CASSLFPGWGDYPSSGTYEQYF. In DNA, the CDR3 is TGTGCCAGCAGCTTGTTCCCGGGGTGGGGGGACTACCCATCATCTGGGACCTACGAGCAGTACTTC.